This T cell receptor (beta chain) was found in a study of blood T cell repertoires in COVID-19. J lost 1 base, V lost 3 bases, and 9 bases had no gene match. The CDR3 is made up of 18 amino acids. Per the germline V gene, CDR1 is SGHTS and CDR2 is YDEGEE. Sequenced by immunoSEQ multiplex PCR; TCRdb stores in-frame clones only, minus some. The data hold some 190,000 clones, with about 83% observed a single time. Sequencing was done on a sample of PBMCs or T cells enriched from blood (not recorded which). The clonotype originates from a man in his forties or fifties with acute COVID-19. The chain has TRBV5-8 and TRBJ2-3, with 12 nucleotides matching TRBD2. CDR3 DNA sequence: TGTGCCAGCAGCTCTCTAGCGGGAGGGCCGGGAGGCACAGATACGCAGTATTTT. Translated: CASSSLAGGPGGTDTQYF.